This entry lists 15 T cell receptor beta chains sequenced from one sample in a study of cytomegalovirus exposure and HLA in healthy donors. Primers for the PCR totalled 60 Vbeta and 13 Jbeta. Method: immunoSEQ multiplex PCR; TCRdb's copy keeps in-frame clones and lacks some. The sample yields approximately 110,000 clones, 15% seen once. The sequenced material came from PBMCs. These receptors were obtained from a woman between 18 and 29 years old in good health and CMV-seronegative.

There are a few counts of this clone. CDR3 protein: CAWSPGQGSGNTIYF. CDR3 coding DNA: TGTGCCTGGAGCCCAGGCCAGGGGTCTGGAAACACCATATATTTT. The rearrangement uses TRBV30 and TRBJ1-3; a possible D gene is TRBD1 (6 bases). This CDR3 has 15 residues. Germline CDR1 is GTSNPN and CDR2 is SVGIG (reference sequence). The V gene lost 3 bases and the J gene lost 1 base, with 13 bases spanning the gap.

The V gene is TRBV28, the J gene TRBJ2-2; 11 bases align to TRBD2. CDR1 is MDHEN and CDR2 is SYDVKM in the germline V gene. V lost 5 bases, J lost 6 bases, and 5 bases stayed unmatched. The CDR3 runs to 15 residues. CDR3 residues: CASSLSGGVPGELFF. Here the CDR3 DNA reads TGTGCCAGCAGTCTTAGCGGGGGGGTTCCCGGGGAGCTGTTTTTT.

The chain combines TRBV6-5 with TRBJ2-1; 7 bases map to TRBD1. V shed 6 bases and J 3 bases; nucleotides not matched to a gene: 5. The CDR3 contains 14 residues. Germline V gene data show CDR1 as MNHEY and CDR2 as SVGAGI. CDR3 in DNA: TGTGCCAGCAGGAAGGGGGCTGTCTACAATGAGCAGTTCTTC. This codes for CASRKGAVYNEQFF.

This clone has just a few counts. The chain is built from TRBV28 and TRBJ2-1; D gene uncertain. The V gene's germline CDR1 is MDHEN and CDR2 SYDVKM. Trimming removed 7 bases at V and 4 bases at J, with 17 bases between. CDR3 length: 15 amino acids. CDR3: CASTSLAREYNEQFF. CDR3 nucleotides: TGTGCCAGCACTTCCCTCGCCCGCGAATACAATGAGCAGTTCTTC.

The CDR3 loop reads CASSFRDPNPTDTQYF. The CDR3 DNA is TGTGCCAGCAGCTTCAGGGATCCTAATCCCACAGATACGCAGTATTTT. This chain connects TRBV11-1 to TRBJ2-3; TRBD1 might be the D (5 bases). Germline CDR1 SGHAT, CDR2 FQDESV (reference sequence). The V end was cut by 3 bases, the J end by 2 bases, with 15 bases between. CDR3 size: 16 residues.

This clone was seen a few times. The CDR3 region has the DNA TGTGCCAGCAGCTCTAGAGCCATGAACACTGAAGCTTTCTTT. This encodes CASSSRAMNTEAFF. The V gene is TRBV9, the J gene TRBJ1-1; D is undetermined. The length of the CDR3 is 14 residues. Germline CDR1 is SGDLS and CDR2 is YYNGEE. The germline V and J ends were trimmed by 4 bases and 0 bases, with 10 bases remaining between them.

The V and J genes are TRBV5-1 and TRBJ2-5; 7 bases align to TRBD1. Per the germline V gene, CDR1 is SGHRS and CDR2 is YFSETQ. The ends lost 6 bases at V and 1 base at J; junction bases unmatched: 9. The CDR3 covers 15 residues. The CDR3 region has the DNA TGCGCCAGCACGAGGACAGGAGCACTCCAAGAGACCCAGTACTTC. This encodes CASTRTGALQETQYF.

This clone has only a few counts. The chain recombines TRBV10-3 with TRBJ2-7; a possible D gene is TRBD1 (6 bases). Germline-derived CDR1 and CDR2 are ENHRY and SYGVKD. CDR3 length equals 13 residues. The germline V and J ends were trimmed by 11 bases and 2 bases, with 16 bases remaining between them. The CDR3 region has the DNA TGTGCCTCCTGGGCAGGGGCAACCTACGAGCAGTACTTC. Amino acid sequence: CASWAGATYEQYF.

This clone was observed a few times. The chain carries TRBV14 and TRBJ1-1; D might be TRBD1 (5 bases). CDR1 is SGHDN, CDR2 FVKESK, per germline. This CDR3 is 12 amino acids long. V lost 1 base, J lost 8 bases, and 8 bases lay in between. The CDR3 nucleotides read TGTGCCAGCAGCCAAGTGACAGCAGAAGCTTTCTTT. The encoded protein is CASSQVTAEAFF.

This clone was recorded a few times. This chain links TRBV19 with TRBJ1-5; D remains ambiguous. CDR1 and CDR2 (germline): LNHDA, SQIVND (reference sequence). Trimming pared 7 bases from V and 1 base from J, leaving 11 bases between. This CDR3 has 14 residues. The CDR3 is CASIDLGSNQPQHF. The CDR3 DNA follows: TGTGCCAGTATTGATCTCGGGAGCAATCAGCCCCAGCATTTT.

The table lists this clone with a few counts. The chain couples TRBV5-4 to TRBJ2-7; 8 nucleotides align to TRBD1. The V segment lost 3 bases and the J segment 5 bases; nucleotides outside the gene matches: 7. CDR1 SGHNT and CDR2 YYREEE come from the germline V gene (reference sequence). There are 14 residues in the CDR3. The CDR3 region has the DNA TGTGCCAGCAGCTCCAGGACAGGGAGCCACGAGCAGTACTTC. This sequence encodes CASSSRTGSHEQYF. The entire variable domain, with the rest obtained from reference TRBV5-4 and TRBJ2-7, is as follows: ETGVTQSPTHLIKTRGQQVTLRCSSQSGHNTVSWYQQALGQGPQFIFQYYREEENGRGNFPPRFSGLQFPNYSSELNVNALELDDSALYLCASSSRTGSHEQYFGPGTRLTVT.

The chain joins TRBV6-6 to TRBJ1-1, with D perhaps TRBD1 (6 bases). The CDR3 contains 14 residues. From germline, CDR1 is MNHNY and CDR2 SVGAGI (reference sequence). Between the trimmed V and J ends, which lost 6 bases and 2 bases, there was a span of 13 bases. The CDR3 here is CASRQDRHNTEAFF. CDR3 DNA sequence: TGTGCCAGCAGGCAGGACAGACATAACACTGAAGCTTTCTTT.

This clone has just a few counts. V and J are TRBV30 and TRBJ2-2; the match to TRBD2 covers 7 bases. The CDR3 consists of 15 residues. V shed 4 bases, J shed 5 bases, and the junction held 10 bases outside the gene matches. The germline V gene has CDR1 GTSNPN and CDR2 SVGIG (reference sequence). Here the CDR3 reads CAWTSPAGVTGELFF. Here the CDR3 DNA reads TGTGCCTGGACCTCCCCGGCGGGGGTGACCGGGGAGCTGTTTTTT.

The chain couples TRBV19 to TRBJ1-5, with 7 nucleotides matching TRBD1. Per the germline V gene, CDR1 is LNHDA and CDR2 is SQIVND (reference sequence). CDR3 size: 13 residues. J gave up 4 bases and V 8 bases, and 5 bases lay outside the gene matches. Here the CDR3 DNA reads TGTGCCAGTGGACAGGTTATTAATCAGCCCCAGCATTTT. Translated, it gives CASGQVINQPQHF.

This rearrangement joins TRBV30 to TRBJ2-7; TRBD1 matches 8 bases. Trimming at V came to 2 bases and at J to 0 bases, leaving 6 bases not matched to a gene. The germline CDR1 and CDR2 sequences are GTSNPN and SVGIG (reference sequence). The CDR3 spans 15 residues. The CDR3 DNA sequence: TGTGCCTGGAGTCGAGGACAGGGAGTCTCCTACGAGCAGTACTTC. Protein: CAWSRGQGVSYEQYF.